Presented here are 32 T cell receptor beta chains from one specimen sequenced in a study of T cells after yellow fever vaccination (dated by TCRdb to about 2019). The library was prepared using 5' RACE. The reads were generated on an Illumina NovaSeq 6000. The public reads were reanalyzed by TCRdb: fastp trimming at Q25, MiXCR alignment, in-frame beta chains only. Each CDR3 protein appears once, grouped with its most common genes and DNA. This sample holds hundreds of thousands of distinct CDR3 sequences; around 13% were observed only once. Of the sample, roughly 3.1% is held by the ten largest clones. The sample's treatment or condition label is to be understood as: live attenuated yellow fever vaccine strain. Sequencing was performed on CD4+ T cells sorted from PBMCs, taken 15 days after the yellow fever booster vaccination. Receptor source: a man between 18 and 29 years old who received the YFV17D yellow fever vaccine.

This clonotype was seen more than once but under ten times. For the CDR3, the DNA is TGTGCCAGTAGTATGGGGCAAGGCGAGCAGTACTTC. This encodes CASSMGQGEQYF. V and J are TRBV19 and TRBJ2-7, with D possibly TRBD1 on 5 matching bases. CDR3 length equals 12 residues. V was clipped by 3 bases and J by 6 bases, with 9 bases between them. The V gene's germline CDR1 is LNHDA and CDR2 SQIVND (reference sequence).

The chain carries TRBV7-9 and TRBJ2-7; D gene uncertain. CDR3 size: 14 residues. The ends were cut back, 1 base at V and 0 bases at J, with 7 bases in the middle. Germline V gene data show CDR1 as SEHNR and CDR2 as FQNEAQ (reference sequence). The CDR3 DNA follows: TGTGCCAGCAGCTTAGATCAGAACTCCTACGAGCAGTACTTC. It yields the protein CASSLDQNSYEQYF.

CDR3: CASGPGRGTQYF. DNA of the CDR3: TGTGCCAGCGGTCCCGGACGAGGGACCCAGTACTTC. The chain has TRBV6-2 or TRBV6-3 and TRBJ2-5; D gene uncertain. V dropped 8 bases and J dropped 7 bases, with 14 bases sitting between them. Germline assignment: CDR1 MNHEY and CDR2 SVGEGT. The CDR3 is 12 residues long.

The chain joins TRBV6-5 to TRBJ2-3; D is possibly TRBD1 or TRBD2 (5 bases each). The germline CDR1 and CDR2 sequences are MNHEY and SVGAGI. The CDR3 is made up of 16 amino acids. The ends were cut back, 0 bases at V and 6 bases at J, with 16 bases in the middle. CDR3 bases: TGTGCCAGCAGTTACTCCGCCGGGACCCCCGAGGATACGCAGTATTTT. Its protein is CASSYSAGTPEDTQYF.

The V gene is TRBV28, the J gene TRBJ1-5; the D gene is possibly TRBD1 (6 bases). Trimming took off 6 bases at V and 4 bases at J, with 22 bases between the two ends. This CDR3 contains 17 residues. Germline V gene data show CDR1 as MDHEN and CDR2 as SYDVKM. In DNA, the CDR3 is TGTGCCAGCAGCTCACCCAGGGGTCACCTCAGAAATCAGCCCCAGCATTTT. Translating gives CASSSPRGHLRNQPQHF.

This clonotype was detected a few times. The chain employs TRBV9 and TRBJ2-1; 12 nucleotides align to TRBD1. The germline CDR1 and CDR2 sequences are SGDLS and YYNGEE. This CDR3 spans 15 amino acids. The V segment lost 3 bases and the J segment 7 bases; nucleotides outside the gene matches: 5. CDR3 nucleotide sequence: TGTGCCAGCAGCGCCCGGGACAGGGGGCTGAATGAGCAGTTCTTC. Protein: CASSARDRGLNEQFF. The full variable domain, with the rest looked up from reference TRBV9 and TRBJ2-1, is DSGVTQTPKHLITATGQRVTLRCSPRSGDLSVYWYQQSLDQGLQFLIQYYNGEERAKGNILERFSAQQFPDLHSELNLSSLELGDSALYFCASSARDRGLNEQFFGPGTRLTVL.

The J gene is TRBJ1-1, the V gene TRBV6-5; D is unresolved. The germline CDR1 and CDR2 sequences are MNHEY and SVGAGI. The ends were cut back, 9 bases at V and 6 bases at J, with 20 bases in the middle. This CDR3 has 14 amino acids. Here the CDR3 reads CARKQYAGHSEAFF. CDR3 DNA: TGTGCCAGAAAACAATATGCAGGTCACTCTGAAGCTTTCTTT.

The table lists this clonotype with many counts. This chain connects TRBV18 to TRBJ2-2, with D tentatively TRBD2 (6 bases). The CDR3 totals 15 residues. Germline assignment: CDR1 KGHSH and CDR2 LQKENI. V lost 1 base and J lost 1, with 7 bases in between. The CDR3 region has the DNA TGTGCCAGCTCACCACTGCGGGGGAACACCGGGGAGCTGTTTTTT. Amino acid sequence: CASSPLRGNTGELFF.

The CDR3 spells CASSYGTSGDTQYF. The CDR3 nucleotides are TGTGCCAGCAGTTACGGGACTAGCGGGGATACGCAGTATTTT. The rearrangement joins TRBV6-2 or TRBV6-3 to TRBJ2-3; 12 bases map to TRBD2. Trimming took 2 bases from V and 6 from J; bases not matched to a gene: 0. The CDR3 consists of 14 residues. In germline, CDR1 is MNHEY, CDR2 SVGEGT.

The chain links TRBV9 to TRBJ1-1; a weak D match, TRBD1 (5 bases). V was pared by 4 bases and J by 10 bases, with 17 bases between. CDR3 size: 13 residues. Germline V gene data show CDR1 as SGDLS and CDR2 as YYNGEE. DNA of the CDR3: TGTGCCAGCAGCTATATCCAGGGAGAGGGAGCTTTCTTT. Residues: CASSYIQGEGAFF.

The rearrangement uses TRBV2 and TRBJ1-5; no definite D call. Trimming stripped 0 bases from V and 8 bases from J, with 14 bases between. The CDR3 is made up of 15 amino acids. The germline CDR1 and CDR2 sequences are SNHLY and FYNNEI. The CDR3 DNA sequence: TGTGCCAGCAGTGAAGCGCGGCTTTTTGGGGAGCCCCAGCATTTT. This sequence encodes CASSEARLFGEPQHF.

The chain joins TRBV5-1 to TRBJ2-5, with D unclear. This CDR3 contains 14 residues. The germline CDR1 and CDR2 sequences are SGHRS and YFSETQ. V was cut by 0 bases and J by 4 bases, with 10 bases left in between. The CDR3 nucleotides are TGCGCCAGCAGCTTGGCTGGGGATTCAGAGACCCAGTACTTC. It translates to CASSLAGDSETQYF.

This clonotype was counted ten times or more. The chain employs TRBV24-1 and TRBJ2-5, with TRBD1 as a possible D gene (6 bases). CDR3 length equals 14 residues. Germline values: CDR1 KGHDR, CDR2 SFDVKD. V dropped 3 bases and J dropped 4 bases, with 11 bases sitting between them. The CDR3 here is CATSDLGQTETQYF. DNA of the CDR3: TGTGCCACCAGTGATCTGGGACAAACAGAGACCCAGTACTTC.

The table lists this clonotype with a few counts. The chain carries TRBV28 and TRBJ1-1, with a weak D call TRBD1 (6 bases). Germline V gives CDR1 MDHEN, CDR2 SYDVKM. Between the trimmed V and J ends, which lost 6 bases and 5 bases, there was a span of 19 bases. The CDR3 sequence is 15 residues long. The CDR3 sequence: CASSLPGGWGTEAFF. CDR3 DNA sequence: TGTGCCAGCAGCCTCCCGGGGGGCTGGGGAACTGAAGCTTTCTTT.

This sequence joins TRBV20-1 and TRBJ2-1; D remains ambiguous. The CDR3 extends over 14 amino acids. Looked up from germline, CDR1 is DFQATT and CDR2 is SNEGSKA (reference sequence). V gave up 5 bases and J gave up 6 bases, with 17 bases separating them. The CDR3 here is CSARRPNGRNEQFF. In nucleotides, the CDR3 is TGCAGTGCTCGGCGGCCTAACGGGCGCAATGAGCAGTTCTTC.

This clonotype was observed many times. The chain recombines TRBV29-1 with TRBJ2-5, with TRBD2 identical over 7 bases. CDR1 and CDR2 (germline): SQVTM, ANQGSEA. This CDR3 is 14 amino acids long. The J segment lost 3 bases and the V segment lost 4 bases, leaving 8 bases of the junction unmatched. CDR3 amino acids: CSVGPGLVKETQYF. The CDR3 bases are TGCAGCGTTGGGCCTGGACTAGTCAAAGAGACCCAGTACTTC.

Comments on this clonotype: A much larger clone differs by one base, so this may be a read error. The gene calls are TRBV7-9 and TRBJ2-4; perhaps TRBD1 as D (5 bases). The germline V gene has CDR1 SEHNR and CDR2 FQNEAQ (reference sequence). The CDR3 is 15 amino acids. V lost 6 bases and J 6 bases, leaving 18 bases between the germline ends. The CDR3 bases are TGTGCCAGCAGTCCCCTTGAGACAGAGAGAAACATTCAGTACTTC. Protein: CASSPLETERNIQYF.

A few counts support this clonotype. The chain joins TRBV6-2 or TRBV6-3 to TRBJ1-5, with D possibly matching TRBD1 (6 bases). CDR1 is MNHEY, CDR2 SVGEGT, per germline. The CDR3 sequence is 17 residues long. The germline V and J ends were trimmed by 5 bases and 1 base, with 18 bases remaining between them. The DNA of the CDR3 is TGTGCCAGCAGTGACAGGCTCCCATCGCGAAGCAATCAGCCCCAGCATTTT. Residues: CASSDRLPSRSNQPQHF.

The genes are TRBV20-1 and TRBJ2-5; TRBD2 matches at 13 bases. The germline V gene encodes CDR1 DFQATT and CDR2 SNEGSKA (reference sequence). V lost 0 bases, J lost 6 bases, and 4 bases stayed unmatched. This CDR3 region has 15 residues. The CDR3 loop is CSARDWTSGGKTQYF. The CDR3 region has the DNA TGCAGTGCTAGAGATTGGACTAGCGGGGGAAAGACCCAGTACTTC.

The rearrangement joins TRBV25-1 to TRBJ2-1; 7 bases line up with TRBD1. Trimming at V came to 4 bases and at J to 1 base, leaving 7 bases not matched to a gene. CDR1 and CDR2 from the germline V gene are MGHDK and SYGVNS. This CDR3 comprises 16 residues. CDR3 nucleotides: TGTGCCAGCAGTGGCACGACAGGGTTGTCCTACAATGAGCAGTTCTTC. Amino acid sequence: CASSGTTGLSYNEQFF. The whole variable domain, filled in from reference TRBV25-1 and TRBJ2-1, reads EADIYQTPRYLVIGTGKKITLECSQTMGHDKMYWYQQDPGMELHLIHYSYGVNSTEKGDLSSESTVSRIRTEHFPLTLESARPSHTSQYLCASSGTTGLSYNEQFFGPGTRLTVL.

There are a few counts of this clonotype. The chain is built from TRBV10-3 and TRBJ2-3; TRBD1 agrees at 12 bases. CDR1 is ENHRY, CDR2 SYGVKD, per germline. The ends lost 6 bases at V and 4 bases at J; junction bases unmatched: 5. This CDR3 spans 15 amino acids. The CDR3 nucleotides read TGTGCCATCAGGGGGACAGGGGGCATCGCAGATACGCAGTATTTT. Its protein is CAIRGTGGIADTQYF.

This clonotype was seen more than once but under ten times. The genes are TRBV5-1 and TRBJ2-5; D is uncertain. The CDR3 is 14 amino acids. Per germline, CDR1 SGHRS and CDR2 YFSETQ. V lost 4 bases and J lost 4, with 14 bases in between. CDR3 nucleotides: TGCGCCAGCAGCCCGGACCCGAACACAGAGACCCAGTACTTC. Translation: CASSPDPNTETQYF.

The table lists this clonotype with a few counts. The gene calls are TRBV5-1 and TRBJ2-3, with D maybe TRBD2 (7 bases). The CDR3 spans 14 residues. The ends were cut back, 4 bases at V and 5 bases at J, with 14 bases in the middle. CDR1 is SGHRS, CDR2 YFSETQ, per germline. CDR3 DNA sequence: TGCGCCAGCAGCCAGGAGGGGGGGGAAGATACGCAGTATTTT. Amino acids: CASSQEGGEDTQYF.

This chain connects TRBV11-2 to TRBJ2-1, with TRBD1 matching over 8 bases. V was clipped by 4 bases and J by 8 bases; unmatched bases: 10. In germline, CDR1 is SGHAT, CDR2 FQNNGV. CDR3 size: 15 residues. The CDR3 nucleotides read TGTGCCAGCAGCTCTGGACAGGGTCTAATAGATGAGCAGTTCTTC. Encoded protein: CASSSGQGLIDEQFF.

This clonotype appeared a few times. The genes are TRBV7-8 and TRBJ1-2; D is possibly TRBD1 (5 bases). The V end lost 1 base, the J end lost 7 bases, and 13 bases lay between the germline ends. The CDR3 is 14 residues long. CDR1 and CDR2 from the germline V gene are SGHVS and FQNEAQ. This chain's CDR3 is CASSLVTQAGGYTF. The DNA for the CDR3 is TGTGCCAGCAGCTTAGTCACACAGGCCGGTGGCTACACCTTC.

This clonotype was seen many times. This sequence joins TRBV6-6 and TRBJ1-4; D remains unclear. Germline-derived CDR1 and CDR2 are MNHNY and SVGAGI (reference sequence). Trimming cost V 8 bases and J 0 bases, with 16 bases left between them. This CDR3 has 16 residues. This CDR3 reads CASHSNDGTTNEKLFF. The CDR3 nucleotides read TGTGCCAGCCATTCAAACGACGGCACAACTAATGAAAAACTGTTTTTT.

V usage is TRBV12-3 or TRBV12-4 and J usage is TRBJ2-5; D assignment may be TRBD1 or TRBD2 (5 bases each). The V end lost 2 bases, the J end lost 4 bases, and 14 bases lay between the germline ends. The CDR3 runs 15 residues. The CDR3 sequence: CASSLFGPGTETQYF. The CDR3 nucleotides are TGTGCCAGCAGTTTATTTGGTCCAGGGACAGAGACCCAGTACTTC.

This clonotype was seen a handful of times. V is TRBV7-8 and J is TRBJ2-1; unclear D gene. The V gene's germline CDR1 is SGHVS and CDR2 FQNEAQ. CDR3 length: 15 amino acids. V was cut by 1 base and J by 6 bases, with 13 bases left in between. The CDR3 sequence is CASSLVASLPNEQFF. CDR3 DNA: TGTGCCAGCAGCTTAGTGGCCTCCCTCCCCAATGAGCAGTTCTTC.

The rearrangement uses TRBV20-1 and TRBJ1-5; the D is unclear. V was trimmed by 1 base and J by 3 bases, leaving 7 bases between them. Germline V lookup: CDR1 DFQATT, CDR2 SNEGSKA (reference sequence). CDR3 size: 13 residues. The CDR3: CSARGTLNQPQHF. CDR3 coding DNA: TGCAGTGCTAGAGGGACCCTCAATCAGCCCCAGCATTTT.

The V gene is TRBV10-3, the J gene TRBJ2-1; D gene ambiguous. This CDR3 comprises 13 residues. Between the trimmed V and J ends, which lost 7 bases and 6 bases, there was a span of 13 bases. The V gene's germline CDR1 is ENHRY and CDR2 SYGVKD. The CDR3 protein is CAITPNAANEQFF. DNA of the CDR3: TGTGCCATCACCCCGAATGCAGCCAATGAGCAGTTCTTC.

This clonotype was seen more than once but under ten times. The genes are TRBV5-6 and TRBJ1-2, with D possibly TRBD1 on 5 matching bases. V was clipped by 5 bases and J by 8 bases, with 16 bases between them. Germline loops: CDR1 SGHDT, CDR2 YYEEEE. This CDR3 is 13 amino acids long. CDR3 sequence (DNA): TGTGCCAGCAGTTTCGACAGCCAAGGAGGCTACACCTTC. Translation: CASSFDSQGGYTF.

The chain recombines TRBV12-3 or TRBV12-4 with TRBJ2-3; the D gene is possibly TRBD1 (6 bases). The CDR3 is 16 amino acids. With 5 bases removed from V and 5 bases from J, the gap between germline ends came to 20 bases. CDR3 residues: CASSGQGFPSGDTQYF. CDR3 coding DNA: TGTGCCAGCAGTGGCCAGGGGTTCCCCTCAGGAGATACGCAGTATTTT.